Following are 7 T cell receptor beta chains from one sample sequenced in a study of cytomegalovirus exposure and HLA in healthy donors. The PCR contained 60 Vbeta and 13 Jbeta primers. This table comes from immunoSEQ multiplex PCR, and its TCRdb copy is limited to in-frame clones, with some not included. The sample has 100,000 to 150,000 clones, around 80% seen once. Sequenced input: PBMCs. Source of these receptors: a woman aged 30 to 39 in good health and CMV-seronegative.

The chain is built from TRBV27 and TRBJ2-1; 8 positions agree with TRBD2. This CDR3 comprises 16 residues. Looked up from germline, CDR1 is MNHEY and CDR2 is SMNVEV (reference sequence). J was trimmed by 3 bases and V by 6 bases; bases with no gene match: 10. The DNA for the CDR3 is TGTGCCAGCAGGCCCCGGTGGCGGGAGGACTACAATGAGCAGTTCTTC. It translates to CASRPRWREDYNEQFF.

The genes are TRBV28 and TRBJ1-2; a possible D gene is TRBD1 (5 bases). V was trimmed by 1 base and J by 5 bases, leaving 11 bases between them. The V gene's germline CDR1 is MDHEN and CDR2 SYDVKM. The CDR3 is 14 residues long. Written as DNA, the CDR3 is TGTGCCAGCAGTTTATCCCAGGGTCCTTATGGCTACACCTTC. Its protein is CASSLSQGPYGYTF.

This clone was detected only a few times. Other DNA sequences within the sample encode an identical CDR3. The chain recombines TRBV5-1 with TRBJ1-6, with 9 bases lining up with TRBD1. Trimming took 4 bases from V and 7 from J; bases not matched to a gene: 21. CDR1 and CDR2 from the germline V gene are SGHRS and YFSETQ. This CDR3 is 20 amino acids long. The CDR3 nucleotides are TGCGCCAGCAGCCAAGGAGGGACAGGGTTCCCATTTCAGGGCAATTCACCCCTCCACTTT. This codes for CASSQGGTGFPFQGNSPLHF.

This chain links TRBV7-9 with TRBJ2-2; 10 nucleotides agree with TRBD2. V shed 1 base, J shed 1 base, and the junction held 0 bases outside the gene matches. From germline, CDR1 is SEHNR and CDR2 FQNEAQ (reference sequence). The CDR3 sequence is 16 residues long. The CDR3 sequence is CASSLGTSGNTGELFF. CDR3 DNA sequence: TGTGCCAGCAGCTTAGGGACTAGCGGGAACACCGGGGAGCTGTTTTTT.

J is TRBJ1-1 and V is TRBV18; 7 positions agree with TRBD1. CDR3 length: 16 residues. With V trimmed by 3 bases and J by 1 base, 8 bases remained unmatched. Germline V gene lookup returns CDR1 KGHSH and CDR2 LQKENI. CDR3: CASSPFGSGGNTEAFF. CDR3 nucleotide sequence: TGTGCCAGCTCACCCTTCGGTTCAGGGGGGAACACTGAAGCTTTCTTT.

The chain links TRBV7-3 to TRBJ2-1, with 11 nucleotides matching TRBD2. The CDR3 sequence is 14 residues long. V shed 1 base, J shed 10 bases, and the junction held 3 bases outside the gene matches. Germline values: CDR1 SGHTA, CDR2 FQGTGA. The CDR3 region is CASSLIAGGVEQFF. The CDR3 nucleotides are TGTGCCAGCAGCTTAATAGCGGGAGGGGTGGAGCAGTTCTTC.

V gene TRBV10-2 combines with J gene TRBJ1-2, with a weak D call TRBD1 (5 bases). CDR1 is WSHSY and CDR2 is SAAADI in the germline V gene. The ends were cut back, 3 bases at V and 4 bases at J, with 21 bases in the middle. The CDR3 totals 17 residues. The CDR3 DNA follows: TGCGCCAGCAGTGAAGAAGGCAGGGCCACCCCCTCCTATGGCTACACCTTC. Translating gives CASSEEGRATPSYGYTF.